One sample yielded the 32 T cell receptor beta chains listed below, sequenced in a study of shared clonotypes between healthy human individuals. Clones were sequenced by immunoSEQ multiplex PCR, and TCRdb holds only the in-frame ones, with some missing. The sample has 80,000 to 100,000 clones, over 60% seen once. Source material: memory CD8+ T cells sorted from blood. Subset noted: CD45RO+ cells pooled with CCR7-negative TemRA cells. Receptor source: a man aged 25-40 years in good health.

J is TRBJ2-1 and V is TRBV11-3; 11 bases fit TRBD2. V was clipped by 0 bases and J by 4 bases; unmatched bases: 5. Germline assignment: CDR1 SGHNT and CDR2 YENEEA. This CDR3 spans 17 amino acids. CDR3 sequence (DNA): TGTGCCAGCAGCTTAGATAGTGGGACTAGCGGATACAATGAGCAGTTCTTC. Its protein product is CASSLDSGTSGYNEQFF.

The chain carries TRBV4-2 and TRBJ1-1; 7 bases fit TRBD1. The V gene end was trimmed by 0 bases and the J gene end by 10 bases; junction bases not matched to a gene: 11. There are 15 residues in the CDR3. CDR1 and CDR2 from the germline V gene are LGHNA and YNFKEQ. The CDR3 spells CASSQEMDRWDGAFF. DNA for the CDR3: TGTGCCAGCAGCCAAGAGATGGACAGGTGGGACGGAGCTTTCTTT.

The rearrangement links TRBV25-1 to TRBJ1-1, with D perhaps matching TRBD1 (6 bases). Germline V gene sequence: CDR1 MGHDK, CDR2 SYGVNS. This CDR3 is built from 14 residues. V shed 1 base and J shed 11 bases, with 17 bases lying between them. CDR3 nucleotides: TGTGCCAGCAGTGAATCTGGGACATTCCTTGGGGCTTTCTTT. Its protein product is CASSESGTFLGAFF.

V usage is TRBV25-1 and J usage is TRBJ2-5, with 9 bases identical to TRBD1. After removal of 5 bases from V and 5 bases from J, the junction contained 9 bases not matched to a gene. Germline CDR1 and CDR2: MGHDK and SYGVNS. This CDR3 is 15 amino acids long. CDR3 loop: CASSKSQGAEETQYF. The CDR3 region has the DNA TGTGCCAGCAGTAAATCACAGGGGGCAGAGGAGACCCAGTACTTC.

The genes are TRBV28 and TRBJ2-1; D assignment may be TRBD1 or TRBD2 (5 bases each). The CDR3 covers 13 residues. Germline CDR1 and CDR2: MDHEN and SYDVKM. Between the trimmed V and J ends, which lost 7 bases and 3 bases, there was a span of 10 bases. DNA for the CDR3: TGTGCCAGCATTGGGGGAAACTACAATGAGCAGTTCTTC. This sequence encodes CASIGGNYNEQFF.

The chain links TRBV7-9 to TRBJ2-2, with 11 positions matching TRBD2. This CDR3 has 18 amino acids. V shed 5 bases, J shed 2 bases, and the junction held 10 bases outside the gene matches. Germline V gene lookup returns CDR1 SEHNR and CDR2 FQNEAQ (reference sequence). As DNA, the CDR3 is TGTGCCAGCAGCGCTCGGACTAGCGGGTGGACAAACACCGGGGAGCTGTTTTTT. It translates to CASSARTSGWTNTGELFF.

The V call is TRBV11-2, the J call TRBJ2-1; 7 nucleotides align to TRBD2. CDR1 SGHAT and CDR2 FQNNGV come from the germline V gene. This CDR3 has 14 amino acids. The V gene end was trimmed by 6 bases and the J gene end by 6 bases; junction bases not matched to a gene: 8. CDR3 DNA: TGTGCCAGCAGTTATGGGGCGGGAGTCAATGAGCAGTTCTTC. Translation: CASSYGAGVNEQFF.

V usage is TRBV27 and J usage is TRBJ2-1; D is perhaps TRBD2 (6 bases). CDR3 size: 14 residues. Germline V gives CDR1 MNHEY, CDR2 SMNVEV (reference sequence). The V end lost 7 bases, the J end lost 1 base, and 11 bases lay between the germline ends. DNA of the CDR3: TGTGCCAGCACCTTGACTAGTTCCTACAATGAGCAGTTCTTC. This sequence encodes CASTLTSSYNEQFF.

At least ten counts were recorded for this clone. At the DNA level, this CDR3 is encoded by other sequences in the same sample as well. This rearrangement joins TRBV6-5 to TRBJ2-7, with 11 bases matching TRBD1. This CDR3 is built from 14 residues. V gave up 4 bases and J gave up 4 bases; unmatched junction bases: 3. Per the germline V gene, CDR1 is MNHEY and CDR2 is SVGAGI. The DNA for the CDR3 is TGTGCCAGCAGTTCCGGGACAGGGGGGTACGAGCAGTACTTC. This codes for CASSSGTGGYEQYF.

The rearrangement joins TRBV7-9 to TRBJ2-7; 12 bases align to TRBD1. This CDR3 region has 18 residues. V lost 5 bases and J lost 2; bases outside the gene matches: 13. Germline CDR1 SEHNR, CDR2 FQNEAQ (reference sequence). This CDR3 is CASSRIQTGTGGPYEQYF. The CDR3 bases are TGTGCCAGCAGCCGAATCCAAACCGGGACAGGGGGCCCCTACGAGCAGTACTTC.

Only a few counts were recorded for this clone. The CDR3 sequence: CASSLGYGYTF. The CDR3 DNA reads as TGTGCCAGCAGCTTGGGCTATGGCTACACCTTC. The gene calls are TRBV5-5 and TRBJ1-2, with unresolved D. The length of the CDR3 is 11 residues. V dropped 0 bases and J dropped 4 bases, with 1 base sitting between them. CDR1 is SGHKS, CDR2 YYEKEE, per germline (reference sequence).

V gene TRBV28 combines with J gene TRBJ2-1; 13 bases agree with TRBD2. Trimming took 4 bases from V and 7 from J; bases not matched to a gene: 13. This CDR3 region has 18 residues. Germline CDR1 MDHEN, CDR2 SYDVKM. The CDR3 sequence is CASSSFRTSGSYTNEQFF. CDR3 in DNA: TGTGCCAGCAGTTCGTTTCGGACTAGCGGGAGCTATACAAATGAGCAGTTCTTC. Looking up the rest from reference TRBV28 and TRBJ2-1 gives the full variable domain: DVKVTQSSRYLVKRTGEKVFLECVQDMDHENMFWYRQDPGLGLRLIYFSYDVKMKEKGDIPEGYSVSREKKERFSLILESASTNQTSMYLCASSSFRTSGSYTNEQFFGPGTRLTVL.

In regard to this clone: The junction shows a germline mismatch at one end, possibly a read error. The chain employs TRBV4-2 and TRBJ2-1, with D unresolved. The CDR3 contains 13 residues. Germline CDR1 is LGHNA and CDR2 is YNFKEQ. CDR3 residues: CASSQDSGLTKLF. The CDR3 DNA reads TGTGCCAGCAGCCAAGATTCTGGGCTGACGAAGCTCTTC.

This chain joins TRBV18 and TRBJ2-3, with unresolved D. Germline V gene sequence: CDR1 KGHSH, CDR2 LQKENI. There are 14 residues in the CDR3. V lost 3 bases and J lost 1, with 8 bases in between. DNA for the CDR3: TGTGCCAGCTCACCCCGAATGGGCACAGATACGCAGTATTTT. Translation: CASSPRMGTDTQYF.

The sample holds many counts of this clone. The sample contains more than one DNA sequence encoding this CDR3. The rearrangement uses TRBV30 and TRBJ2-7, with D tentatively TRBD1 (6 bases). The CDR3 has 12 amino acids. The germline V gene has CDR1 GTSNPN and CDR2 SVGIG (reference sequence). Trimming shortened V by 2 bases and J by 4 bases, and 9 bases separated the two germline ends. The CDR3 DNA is TGTGCCTGGAGTTCAACAGGGTACGAGCAGTACTTC. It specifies CAWSSTGYEQYF.

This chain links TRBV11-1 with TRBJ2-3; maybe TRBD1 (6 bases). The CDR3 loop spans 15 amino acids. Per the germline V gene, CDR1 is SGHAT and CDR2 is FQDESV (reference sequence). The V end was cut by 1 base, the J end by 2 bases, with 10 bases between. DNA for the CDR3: TGTGCCAGCAGCTTAGACAGGGCTTACACAGATACGCAGTATTTT. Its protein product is CASSLDRAYTDTQYF.

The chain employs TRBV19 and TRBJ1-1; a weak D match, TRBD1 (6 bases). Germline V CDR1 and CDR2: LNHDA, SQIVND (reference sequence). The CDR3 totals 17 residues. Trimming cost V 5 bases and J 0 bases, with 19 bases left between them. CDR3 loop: CASSRQGIGPLNTEAFF. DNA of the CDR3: TGTGCCAGTAGTCGTCAGGGGATAGGCCCACTGAACACTGAAGCTTTCTTT. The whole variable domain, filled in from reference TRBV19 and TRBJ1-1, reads DGGITQSPKYLFRKEGQNVTLSCEQNLNHDAMYWYRQDPGQGLRLIYYSQIVNDFQKGDIAEGYSVSREKKESFPLTVTSAQKNPTAFYLCASSRQGIGPLNTEAFFGQGTRLTVV.

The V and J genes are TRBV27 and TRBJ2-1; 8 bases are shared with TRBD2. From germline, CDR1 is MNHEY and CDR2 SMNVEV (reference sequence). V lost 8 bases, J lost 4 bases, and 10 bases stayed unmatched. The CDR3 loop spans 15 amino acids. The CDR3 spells CASRAGEMTYNEQFF. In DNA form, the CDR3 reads TGTGCCAGCCGAGCGGGAGAGATGACATACAATGAGCAGTTCTTC.

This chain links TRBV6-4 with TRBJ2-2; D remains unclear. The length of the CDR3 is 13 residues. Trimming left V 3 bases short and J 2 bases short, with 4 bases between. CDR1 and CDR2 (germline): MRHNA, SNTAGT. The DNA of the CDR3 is TGTGCCAGCAGTGAGACAAACACCGGGGAGCTGTTTTTT. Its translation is CASSETNTGELFF.

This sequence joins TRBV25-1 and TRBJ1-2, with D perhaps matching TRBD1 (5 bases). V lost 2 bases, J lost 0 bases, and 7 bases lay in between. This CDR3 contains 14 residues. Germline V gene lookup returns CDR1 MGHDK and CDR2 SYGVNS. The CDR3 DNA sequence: TGTGCCAGCAGTGAAAGGGGAGCTAACTATGGCTACACCTTC. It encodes CASSERGANYGYTF.

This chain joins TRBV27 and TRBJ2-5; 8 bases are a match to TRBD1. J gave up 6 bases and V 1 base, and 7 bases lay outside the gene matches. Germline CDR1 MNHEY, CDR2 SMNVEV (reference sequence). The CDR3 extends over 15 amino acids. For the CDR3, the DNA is TGTGCCAGCAGTTTATGGGCAGGGGGCAAAAAGACCCAGTACTTC. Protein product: CASSLWAGGKKTQYF.

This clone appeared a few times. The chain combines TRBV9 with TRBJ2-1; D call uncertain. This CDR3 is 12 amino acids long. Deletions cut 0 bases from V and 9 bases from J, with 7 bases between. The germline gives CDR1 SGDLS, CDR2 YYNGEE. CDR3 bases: TGTGCCAGCAGCGTAGAGGTCAGTGAGCAGTTCTTC. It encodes CASSVEVSEQFF.

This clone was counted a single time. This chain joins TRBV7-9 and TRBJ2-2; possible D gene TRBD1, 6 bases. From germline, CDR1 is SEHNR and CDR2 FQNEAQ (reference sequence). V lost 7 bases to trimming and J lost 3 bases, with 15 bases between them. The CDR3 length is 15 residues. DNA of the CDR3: TGTGCCAGCACCGGGCCCCAGGGGCACACCGGGGAGCTGTTTTTT. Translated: CASTGPQGHTGELFF. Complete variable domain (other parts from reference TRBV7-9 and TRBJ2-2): DTGVSQNPRHKITKRGQNVTFRCDPISEHNRLYWYRQTLGQGPEFLTYFQNEAQLEKSRLLSDRFSAERPKGSFSTLEIQRTEQGDSAMYLCASTGPQGHTGELFFGEGSRLTVL.

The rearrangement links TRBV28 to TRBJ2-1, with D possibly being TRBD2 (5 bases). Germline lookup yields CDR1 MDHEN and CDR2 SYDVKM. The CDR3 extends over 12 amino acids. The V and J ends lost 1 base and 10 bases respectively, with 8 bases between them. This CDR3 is CASSLSRGEQFF. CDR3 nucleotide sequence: TGTGCCAGCAGTTTATCCCGCGGGGAGCAGTTCTTC. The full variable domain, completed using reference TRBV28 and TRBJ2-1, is DVKVTQSSRYLVKRTGEKVFLECVQDMDHENMFWYRQDPGLGLRLIYFSYDVKMKEKGDIPEGYSVSREKKERFSLILESASTNQTSMYLCASSLSRGEQFFGPGTRLTVL.

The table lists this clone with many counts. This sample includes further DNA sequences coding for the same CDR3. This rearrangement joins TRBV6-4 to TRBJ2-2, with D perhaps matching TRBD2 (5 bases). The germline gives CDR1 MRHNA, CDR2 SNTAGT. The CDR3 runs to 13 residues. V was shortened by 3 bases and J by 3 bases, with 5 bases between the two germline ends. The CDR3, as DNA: TGTGCCAGCAGTGAGGGAGACACCGGGGAGCTGTTTTTT. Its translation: CASSEGDTGELFF.

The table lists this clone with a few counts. In DNA form, the CDR3 reads TGTGCCAGCAGCTTAGACCAGAATCAGCCCCAGCATTTT. This codes for CASSLDQNQPQHF. The chain employs TRBV7-9 and TRBJ1-5; D unresolved. Germline assignment: CDR1 SEHNR and CDR2 FQNEAQ (reference sequence). V gave up 1 base and J gave up 4 bases, with 5 bases separating them. This CDR3 spans 13 amino acids.

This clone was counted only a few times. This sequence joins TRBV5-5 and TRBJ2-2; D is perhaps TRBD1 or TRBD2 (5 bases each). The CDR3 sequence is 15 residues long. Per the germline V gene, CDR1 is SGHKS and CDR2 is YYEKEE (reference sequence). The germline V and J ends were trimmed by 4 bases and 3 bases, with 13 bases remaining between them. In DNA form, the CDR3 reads TGTGCCAGCAGCCCCGAGGGGTTGGACACCGGGGAGCTGTTTTTT. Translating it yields CASSPEGLDTGELFF.

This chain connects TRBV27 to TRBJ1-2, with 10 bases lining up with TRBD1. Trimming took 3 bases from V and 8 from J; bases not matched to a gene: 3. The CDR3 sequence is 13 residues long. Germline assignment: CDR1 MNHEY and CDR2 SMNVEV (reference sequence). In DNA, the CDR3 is TGTGCCAGCAGTTTGGGGACAGGGGCCGGCTACACCTTC. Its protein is CASSLGTGAGYTF.

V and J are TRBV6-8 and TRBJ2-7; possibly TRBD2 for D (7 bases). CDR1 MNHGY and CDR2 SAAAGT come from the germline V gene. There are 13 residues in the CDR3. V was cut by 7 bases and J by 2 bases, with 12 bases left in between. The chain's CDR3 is CASTGEGPYEQYF. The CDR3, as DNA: TGTGCCAGCACAGGGGAGGGACCCTACGAGCAGTACTTC.

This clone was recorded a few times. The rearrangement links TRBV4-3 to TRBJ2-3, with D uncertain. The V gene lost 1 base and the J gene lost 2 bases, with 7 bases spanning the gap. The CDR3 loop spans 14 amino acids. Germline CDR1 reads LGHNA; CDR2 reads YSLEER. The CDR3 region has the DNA TGCGCCAGCAGCCAAGGAGACTCCACAGATACGCAGTATTTT. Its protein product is CASSQGDSTDTQYF.

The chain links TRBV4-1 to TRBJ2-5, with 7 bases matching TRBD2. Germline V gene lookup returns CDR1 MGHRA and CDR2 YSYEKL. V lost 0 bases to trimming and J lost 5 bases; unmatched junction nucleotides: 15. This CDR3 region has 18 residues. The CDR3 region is CASSQDLYMAGARETQYF. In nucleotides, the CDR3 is TGCGCCAGCAGCCAAGATTTGTATATGGCGGGAGCGAGGGAGACCCAGTACTTC.

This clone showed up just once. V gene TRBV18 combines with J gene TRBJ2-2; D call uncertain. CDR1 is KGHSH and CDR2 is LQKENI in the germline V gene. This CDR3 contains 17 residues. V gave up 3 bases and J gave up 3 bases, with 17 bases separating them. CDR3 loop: CASSPYSMRQYTGELFF. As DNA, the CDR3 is TGTGCCAGCTCACCTTATTCCATGCGGCAGTACACCGGGGAGCTGTTTTTT.